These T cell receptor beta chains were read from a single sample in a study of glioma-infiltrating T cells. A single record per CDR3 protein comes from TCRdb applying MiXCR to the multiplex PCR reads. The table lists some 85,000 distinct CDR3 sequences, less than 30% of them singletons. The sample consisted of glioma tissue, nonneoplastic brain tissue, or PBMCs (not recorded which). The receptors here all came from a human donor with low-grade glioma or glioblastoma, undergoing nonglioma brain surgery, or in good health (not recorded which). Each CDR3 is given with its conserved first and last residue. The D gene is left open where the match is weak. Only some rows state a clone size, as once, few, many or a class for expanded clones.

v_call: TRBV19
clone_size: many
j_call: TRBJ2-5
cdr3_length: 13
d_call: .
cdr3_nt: TGTGCCAGTAGTATAGGGTTGCAAGAGACCCAGTACTTC
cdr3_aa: CASSIGLQETQYF

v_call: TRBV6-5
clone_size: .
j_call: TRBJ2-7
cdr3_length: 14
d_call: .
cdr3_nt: TGTGCCAGCAAACGGGACAATAACCTCTACGAGCAGTACTTC
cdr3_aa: CASKRDNNLYEQYF

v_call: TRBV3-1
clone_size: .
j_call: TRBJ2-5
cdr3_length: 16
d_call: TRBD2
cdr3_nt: TGTGCCAGCAGCCAAGGAGCGGGGTCGTGGTCGGAGACCCAGTACTTC
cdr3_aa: CASSQGAGSWSETQYF

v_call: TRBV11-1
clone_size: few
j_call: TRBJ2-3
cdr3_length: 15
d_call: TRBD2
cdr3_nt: TGTGCCAGCAGCTCAGAAGCGGGAGCCCAGGATACGCAGTATTTT
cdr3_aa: CASSSEAGAQDTQYF

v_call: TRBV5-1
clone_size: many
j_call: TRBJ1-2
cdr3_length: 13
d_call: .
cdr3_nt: TGCGCCAGCAGCTTTGGGCAGGGCTATGGCTACACCTTC
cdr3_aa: CASSFGQGYGYTF

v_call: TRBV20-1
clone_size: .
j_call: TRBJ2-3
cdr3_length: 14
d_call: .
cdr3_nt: TGCAGTGCTTCGAGGGGGGGGGTCACAGATACGCAGTATTTT
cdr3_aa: CSASRGGVTDTQYF

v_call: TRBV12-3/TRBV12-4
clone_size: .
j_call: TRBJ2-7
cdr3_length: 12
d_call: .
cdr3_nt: TGTGCCAGCAGTCATAGCTACTACGAGCAGTACTTC
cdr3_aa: CASSHSYYEQYF

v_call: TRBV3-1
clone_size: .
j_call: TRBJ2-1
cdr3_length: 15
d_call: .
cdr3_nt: TGTGCCAGCCAGCGGTTGGGGGCACCCGGGAATACGCAGTTCTTC
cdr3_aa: CASQRLGAPGNTQFF

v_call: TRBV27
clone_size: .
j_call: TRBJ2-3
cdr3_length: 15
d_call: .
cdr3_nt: TGTGCCAGCAGTGATCCCGGGACATTTACAGATACGCAGTATTTT
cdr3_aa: CASSDPGTFTDTQYF

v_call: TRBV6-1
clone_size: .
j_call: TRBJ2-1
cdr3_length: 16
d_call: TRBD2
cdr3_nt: TGTGCCATCAGTGACACTGGACTAGCGGGAGTCAATAAGCAGTTCTTC
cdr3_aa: CAISDTGLAGVNKQFF

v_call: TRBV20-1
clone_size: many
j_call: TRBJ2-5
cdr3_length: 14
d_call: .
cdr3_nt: TGCAGTGCTAGGAGTCCACAGGGAAAAGAGACCCAGTACTTC
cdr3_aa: CSARSPQGKETQYF

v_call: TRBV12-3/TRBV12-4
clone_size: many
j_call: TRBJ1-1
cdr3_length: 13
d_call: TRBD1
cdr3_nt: TGTGCGGAGGACAGGGGCCTGAACACTGAAGCTTTCTTT
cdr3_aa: CAEDRGLNTEAFF

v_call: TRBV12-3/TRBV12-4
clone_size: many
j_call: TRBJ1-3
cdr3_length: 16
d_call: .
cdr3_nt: TGTGCCAGCAGTCTCCCTTCAGGTTACTCTGGAAACACCATATATTTT
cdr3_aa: CASSLPSGYSGNTIYF

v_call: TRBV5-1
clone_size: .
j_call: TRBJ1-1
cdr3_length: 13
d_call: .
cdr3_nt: TGCGCCAGCAGCTTGACAGGGAACACTGAAGCTTTCTTT
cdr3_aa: CASSLTGNTEAFF

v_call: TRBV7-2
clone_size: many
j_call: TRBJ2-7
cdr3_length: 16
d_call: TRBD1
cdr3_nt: TGTGCCAGCAGCTACAACCCCGGGACAGCCGCCTACGAGCAGTACTTC
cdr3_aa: CASSYNPGTAAYEQYF

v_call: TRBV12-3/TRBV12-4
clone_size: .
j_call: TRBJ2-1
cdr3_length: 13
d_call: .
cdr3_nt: TGTGCCAGCAGTCCGGGCTCCTACAATGAGCAGTTCTTC
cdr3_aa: CASSPGSYNEQFF

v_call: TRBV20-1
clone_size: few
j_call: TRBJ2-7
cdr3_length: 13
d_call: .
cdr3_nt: TGCAGTGCCATGACAGGTAACGCCTACGAGCAGTACTTC
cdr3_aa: CSAMTGNAYEQYF

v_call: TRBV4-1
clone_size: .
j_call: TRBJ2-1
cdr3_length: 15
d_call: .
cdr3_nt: TGCGCCAGCAGCCAAGACGGCCAGGAGTTTGGTGAGCAGTTCTTC
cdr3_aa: CASSQDGQEFGEQFF

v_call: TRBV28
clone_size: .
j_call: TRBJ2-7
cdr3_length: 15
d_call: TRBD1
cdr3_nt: TGTGCCAGCAGTACCAGACAGGGGGCAAGGGACGAGCAGTACTTC
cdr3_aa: CASSTRQGARDEQYF

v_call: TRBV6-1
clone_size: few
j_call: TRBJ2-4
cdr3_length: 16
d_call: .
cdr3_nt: TGTGCCATCAGTCGACAGGGATGGGGGGACAAAAACATTCAGTACTTC
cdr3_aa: CAISRQGWGDKNIQYF

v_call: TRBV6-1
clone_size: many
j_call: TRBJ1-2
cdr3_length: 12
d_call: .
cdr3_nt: TGTGCCAGCAAAAAGACGGGATATGGCTACACCTTC
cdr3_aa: CASKKTGYGYTF

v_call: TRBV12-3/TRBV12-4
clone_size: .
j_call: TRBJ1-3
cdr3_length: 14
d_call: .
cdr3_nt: TGTGCCAGCGGCCCCCCTAGGGCTGGAAACACCATATATTTT
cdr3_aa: CASGPPRAGNTIYF

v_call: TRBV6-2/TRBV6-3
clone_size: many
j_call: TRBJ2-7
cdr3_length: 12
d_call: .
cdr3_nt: TGTGCCAGCAGTTACCCCACCTACGAGCAGTACTTC
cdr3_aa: CASSYPTYEQYF

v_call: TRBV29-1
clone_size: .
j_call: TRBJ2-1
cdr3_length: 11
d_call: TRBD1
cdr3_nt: TGCAGCTCGGACAGGGGGCATGAGCAGTTCTTC
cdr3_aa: CSSDRGHEQFF

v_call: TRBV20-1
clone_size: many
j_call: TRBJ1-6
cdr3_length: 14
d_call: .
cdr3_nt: TGCAGTGCTAGAATTCGGGGCGGGAATTCACCCCTCCACTTT
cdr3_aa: CSARIRGGNSPLHF

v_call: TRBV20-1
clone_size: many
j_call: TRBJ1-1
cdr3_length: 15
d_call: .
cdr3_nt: TGCAGTGCTACCACCCGGGCCGTCACGAACACTGAAGCTTTCTTT
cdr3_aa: CSATTRAVTNTEAFF

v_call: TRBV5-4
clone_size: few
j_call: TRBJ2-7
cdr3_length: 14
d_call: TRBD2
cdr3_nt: TGTGCCAGCAGCTTTAGCGGGAGTACTTACGAGCAGTACTTC
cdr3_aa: CASSFSGSTYEQYF

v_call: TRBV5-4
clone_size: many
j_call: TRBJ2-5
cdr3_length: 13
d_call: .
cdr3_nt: TGTGCCAGCAGCCCCGGGGCCAAAGAGACCCAGTACTTC
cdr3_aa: CASSPGAKETQYF

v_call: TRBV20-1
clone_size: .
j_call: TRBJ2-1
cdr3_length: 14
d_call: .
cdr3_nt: TGCAGTGCTAGAGAATTAGCGCTGAACAATGAGCAGTTCTTC
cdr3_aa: CSARELALNNEQFF

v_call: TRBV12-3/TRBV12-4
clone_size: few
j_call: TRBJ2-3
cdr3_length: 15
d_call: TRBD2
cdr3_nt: TGTGCCAGCAGTTATCGGGGGGGGCCGGTGGATACGCAGTATTTT
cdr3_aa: CASSYRGGPVDTQYF

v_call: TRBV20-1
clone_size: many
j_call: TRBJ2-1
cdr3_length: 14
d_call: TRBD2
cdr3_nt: TGCAGTGCTAGAGCGGGAGGGGCCTACAATGAGCAGTTCTTC
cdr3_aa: CSARAGGAYNEQFF

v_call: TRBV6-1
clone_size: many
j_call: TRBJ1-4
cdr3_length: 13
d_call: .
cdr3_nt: TGTGCCAGCAGGACCGGGGGGAGTGAAAAACTGTTTTTT
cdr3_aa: CASRTGGSEKLFF

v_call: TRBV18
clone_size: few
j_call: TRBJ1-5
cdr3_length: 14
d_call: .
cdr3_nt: TGTGCCAGCGCGCCCCGGGAGGGAAGACAGCCCCAGCATTTT
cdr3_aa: CASAPREGRQPQHF

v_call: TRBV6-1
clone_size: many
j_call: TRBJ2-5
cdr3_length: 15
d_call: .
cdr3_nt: TGTGCCAGCAGTTTATCCGGACAGAGACTAGAGACCCAGTACTTC
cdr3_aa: CASSLSGQRLETQYF

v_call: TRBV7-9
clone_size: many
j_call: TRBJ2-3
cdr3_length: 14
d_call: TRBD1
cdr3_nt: TGTGCCAGCAGCTCCGGACAGGGAACAGATACGCAGTATTTT
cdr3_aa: CASSSGQGTDTQYF

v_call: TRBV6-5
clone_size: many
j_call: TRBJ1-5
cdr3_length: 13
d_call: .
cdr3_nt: TGTGCCAGCAGTTACTGGGAGGGCCAGCCCCAGCATTTT
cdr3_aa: CASSYWEGQPQHF

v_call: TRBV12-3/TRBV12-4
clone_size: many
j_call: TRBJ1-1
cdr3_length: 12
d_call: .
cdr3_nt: TGTGCCAGTGGGCCAGGGCGCACTGAAGCTTTCTTT
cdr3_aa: CASGPGRTEAFF

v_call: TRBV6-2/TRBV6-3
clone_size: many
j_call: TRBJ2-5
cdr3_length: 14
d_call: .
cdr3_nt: TGTGCCAGCAGTTCCCCCCAGCGGCAAGAGACCCAGTACTTC
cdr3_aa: CASSSPQRQETQYF

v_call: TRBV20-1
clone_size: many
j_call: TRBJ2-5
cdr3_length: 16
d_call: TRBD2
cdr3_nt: TGCAGTGCGCAGACTAGCGGGACTCCCCGGCGAGAGACCCAGTACTTC
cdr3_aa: CSAQTSGTPRRETQYF

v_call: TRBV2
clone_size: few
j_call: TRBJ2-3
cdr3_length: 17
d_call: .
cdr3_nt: TGTGCCAGCAGTGGCATAGACGGGGCGGTTGGCACAGATACGCAGTATTTT
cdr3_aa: CASSGIDGAVGTDTQYF

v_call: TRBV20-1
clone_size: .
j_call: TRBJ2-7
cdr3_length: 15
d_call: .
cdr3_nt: TGCAGTGCTAGGGCGCCGGCGGGCGCCTCCTACGAGCAGTACTTC
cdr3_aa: CSARAPAGASYEQYF

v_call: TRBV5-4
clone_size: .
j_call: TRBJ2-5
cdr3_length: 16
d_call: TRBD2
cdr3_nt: TGTGCCAGCAGTTCCTCTAGCGGGAGGGCCGTTGAGACCCAGTACTTC
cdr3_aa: CASSSSSGRAVETQYF

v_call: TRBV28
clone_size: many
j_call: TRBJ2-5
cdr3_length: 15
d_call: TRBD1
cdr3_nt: TGTGCCAGCAGTTCCCGGACAGGGTACCAAGAGACCCAGTACTTC
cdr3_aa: CASSSRTGYQETQYF